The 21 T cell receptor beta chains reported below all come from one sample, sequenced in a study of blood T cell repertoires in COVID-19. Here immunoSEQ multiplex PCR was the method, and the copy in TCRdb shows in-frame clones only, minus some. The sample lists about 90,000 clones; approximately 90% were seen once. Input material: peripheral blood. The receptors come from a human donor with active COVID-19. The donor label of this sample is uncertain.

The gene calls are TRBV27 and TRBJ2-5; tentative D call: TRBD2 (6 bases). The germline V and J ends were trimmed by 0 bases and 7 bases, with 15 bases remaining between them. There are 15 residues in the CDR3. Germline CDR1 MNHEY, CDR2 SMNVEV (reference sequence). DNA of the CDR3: TGTGCCAGCAGTTTATCGATGGCGGGGCCGGGGACCCAGTACTTC. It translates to CASSLSMAGPGTQYF.

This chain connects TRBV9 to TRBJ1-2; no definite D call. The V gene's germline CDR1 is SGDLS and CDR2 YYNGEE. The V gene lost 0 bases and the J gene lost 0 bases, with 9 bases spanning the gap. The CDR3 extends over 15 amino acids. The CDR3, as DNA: TGTGCCAGCAGCGTAGGGGCAGTCACTAACTATGGCTACACCTTC. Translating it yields CASSVGAVTNYGYTF.

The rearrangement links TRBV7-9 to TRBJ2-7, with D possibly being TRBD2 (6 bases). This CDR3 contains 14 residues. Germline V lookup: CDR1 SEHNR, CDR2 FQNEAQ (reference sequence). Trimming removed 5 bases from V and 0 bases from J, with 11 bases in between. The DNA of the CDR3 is TGTGCCAGCAGCGACACGGGGGACTCCTACGAGCAGTACTTC. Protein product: CASSDTGDSYEQYF.

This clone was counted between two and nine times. For the CDR3, the DNA is TGTGCCAGCAGCTTTTCAGGGGATTCCTACAATGAGCAGTTCTTC. Translated: CASSFSGDSYNEQFF. The chain uses TRBV7-3 and TRBJ2-1; possibly TRBD1 for D (6 bases). CDR3 length equals 15 residues. V gave up 3 bases and J gave up 1 base, with 10 bases separating them. In germline, CDR1 is SGHTA, CDR2 FQGTGA.

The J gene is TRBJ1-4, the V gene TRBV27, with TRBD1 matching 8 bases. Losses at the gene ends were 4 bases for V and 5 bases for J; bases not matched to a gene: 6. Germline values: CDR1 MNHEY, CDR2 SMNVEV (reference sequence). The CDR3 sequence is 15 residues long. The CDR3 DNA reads TGTGCCAGCAGTTCCTACACAGGGGGAAATGAAAAACTGTTTTTT. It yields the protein CASSSYTGGNEKLFF.

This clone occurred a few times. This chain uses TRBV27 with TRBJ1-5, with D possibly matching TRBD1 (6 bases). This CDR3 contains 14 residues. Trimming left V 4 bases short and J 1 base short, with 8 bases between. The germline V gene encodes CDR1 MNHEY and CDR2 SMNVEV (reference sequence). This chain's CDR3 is CASSSTGSNQPQHF. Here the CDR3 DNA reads TGTGCCAGCAGTTCAACAGGGAGCAATCAGCCCCAGCATTTT.

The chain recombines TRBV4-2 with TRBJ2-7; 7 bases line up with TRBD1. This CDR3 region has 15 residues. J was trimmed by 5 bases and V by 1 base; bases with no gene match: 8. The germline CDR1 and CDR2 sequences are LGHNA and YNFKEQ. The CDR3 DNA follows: TGTGCCAGCAGCCAAGTGCCAGGGGGTGAAGACGAGCAGTACTTC. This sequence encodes CASSQVPGGEDEQYF.

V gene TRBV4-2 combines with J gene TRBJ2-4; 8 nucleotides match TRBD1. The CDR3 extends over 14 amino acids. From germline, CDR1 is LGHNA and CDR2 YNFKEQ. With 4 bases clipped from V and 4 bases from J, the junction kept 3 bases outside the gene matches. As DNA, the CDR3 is TGTGCCAGCAGCCCCCGGACAGGGAAAAACATTCAGTACTTC. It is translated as CASSPRTGKNIQYF.

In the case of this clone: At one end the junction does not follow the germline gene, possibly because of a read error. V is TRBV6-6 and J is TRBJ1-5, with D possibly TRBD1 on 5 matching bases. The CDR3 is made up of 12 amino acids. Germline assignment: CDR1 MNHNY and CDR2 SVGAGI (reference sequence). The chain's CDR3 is CASSYSRDSHHF. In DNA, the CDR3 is TGTGCCAGCAGTTACTCCCGGGACTCCCACCATTTT.

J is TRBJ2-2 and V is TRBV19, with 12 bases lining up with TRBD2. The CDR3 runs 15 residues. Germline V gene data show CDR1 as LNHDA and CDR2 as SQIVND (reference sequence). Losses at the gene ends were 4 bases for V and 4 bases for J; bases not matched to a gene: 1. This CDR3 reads CASSKTSGGTGELFF. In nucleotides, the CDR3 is TGTGCCAGTAGTAAGACTAGCGGGGGCACCGGGGAGCTGTTTTTT.

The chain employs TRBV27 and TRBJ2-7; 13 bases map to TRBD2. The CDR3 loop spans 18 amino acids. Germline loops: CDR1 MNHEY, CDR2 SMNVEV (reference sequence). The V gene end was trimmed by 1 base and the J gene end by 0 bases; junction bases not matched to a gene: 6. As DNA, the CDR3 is TGTGCCAGCAGTTTATTTGGACTAGCGGGGGAGTCCTCCTACGAGCAGTACTTC. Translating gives CASSLFGLAGESSYEQYF.

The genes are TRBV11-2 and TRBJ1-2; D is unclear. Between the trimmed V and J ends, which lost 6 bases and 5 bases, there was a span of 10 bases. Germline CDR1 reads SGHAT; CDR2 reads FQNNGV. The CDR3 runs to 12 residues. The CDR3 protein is CASSPRLYGYTF. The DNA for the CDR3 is TGTGCCAGCAGTCCTCGGTTATATGGCTACACCTTC.

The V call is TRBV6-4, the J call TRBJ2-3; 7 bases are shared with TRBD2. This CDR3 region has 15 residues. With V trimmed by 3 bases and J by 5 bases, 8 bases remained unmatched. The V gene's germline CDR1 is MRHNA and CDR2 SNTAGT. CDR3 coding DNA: TGTGCCAGCAGTGAGATCGCGGGGGAGCGAGATACGCAGTATTTT. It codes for CASSEIAGERDTQYF.

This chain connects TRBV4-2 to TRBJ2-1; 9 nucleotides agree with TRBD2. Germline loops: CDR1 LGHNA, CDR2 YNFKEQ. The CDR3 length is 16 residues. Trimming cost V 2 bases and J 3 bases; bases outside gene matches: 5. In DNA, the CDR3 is TGTGCCAGCAGCCAAAATCCAGCGGGGGGCTACAATGAGCAGTTCTTC. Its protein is CASSQNPAGGYNEQFF.

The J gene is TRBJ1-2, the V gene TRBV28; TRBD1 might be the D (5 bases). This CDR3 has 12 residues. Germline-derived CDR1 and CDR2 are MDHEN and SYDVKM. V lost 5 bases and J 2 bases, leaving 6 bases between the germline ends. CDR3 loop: CASSPGNYGYTF. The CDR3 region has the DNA TGTGCCAGCAGTCCAGGGAACTATGGCTACACCTTC.

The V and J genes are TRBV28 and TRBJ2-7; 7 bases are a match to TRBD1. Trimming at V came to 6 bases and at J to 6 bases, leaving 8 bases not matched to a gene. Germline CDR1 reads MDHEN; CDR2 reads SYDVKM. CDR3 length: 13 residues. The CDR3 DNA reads TGTGCCAGCAGGGGAAACACAGGGGCCGAGCAGTACTTC. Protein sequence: CASRGNTGAEQYF.

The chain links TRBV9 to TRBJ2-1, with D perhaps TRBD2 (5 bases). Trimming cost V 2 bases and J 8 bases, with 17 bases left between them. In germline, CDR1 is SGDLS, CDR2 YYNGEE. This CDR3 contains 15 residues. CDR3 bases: TGTGCCAGCAGCGTTTCCGGACTGCCCCTCTATGAGCAGTTCTTC. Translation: CASSVSGLPLYEQFF.

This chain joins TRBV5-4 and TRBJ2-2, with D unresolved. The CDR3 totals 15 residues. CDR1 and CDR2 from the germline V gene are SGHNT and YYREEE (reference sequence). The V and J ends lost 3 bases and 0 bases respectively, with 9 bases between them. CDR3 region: CASSSYGANTGELFF. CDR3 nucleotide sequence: TGTGCCAGCAGCTCATACGGAGCGAACACCGGGGAGCTGTTTTTT.

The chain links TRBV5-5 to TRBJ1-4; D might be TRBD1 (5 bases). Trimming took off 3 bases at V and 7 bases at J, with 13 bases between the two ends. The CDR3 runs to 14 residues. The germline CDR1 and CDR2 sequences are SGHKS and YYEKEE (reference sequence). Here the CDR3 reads CASSSGGDTEKLFF. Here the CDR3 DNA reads TGTGCCAGCAGCTCCGGGGGGGATACTGAAAAACTGTTTTTT.

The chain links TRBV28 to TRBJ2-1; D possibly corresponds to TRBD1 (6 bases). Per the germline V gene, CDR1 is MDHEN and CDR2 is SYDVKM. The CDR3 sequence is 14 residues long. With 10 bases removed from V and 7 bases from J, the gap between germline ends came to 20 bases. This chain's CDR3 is CAIESTIRGNEQFF. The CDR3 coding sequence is TGTGCCATCGAATCGACCATCAGGGGTAATGAGCAGTTCTTC.

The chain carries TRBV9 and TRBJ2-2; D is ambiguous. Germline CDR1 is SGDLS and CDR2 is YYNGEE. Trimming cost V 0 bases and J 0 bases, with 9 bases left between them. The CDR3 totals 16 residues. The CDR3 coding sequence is TGTGCCAGCAGCGTAGTCACAGATCCGAACACCGGGGAGCTGTTTTTT. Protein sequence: CASSVVTDPNTGELFF.